These 14 T cell receptor beta chains were sequenced from one sample in a study of T cells in Graves' hyperthyroidism and ophthalmopathy. Authors of the study amplified TCR beta CDR3 regions from RNA transcripts. First-round RT-PCR of the TCR CDR3 relied on the HTBI primer set. MiXCR was run by TCRdb on the multiplex PCR reads, yielding one entry per CDR3 protein. The repertoire holds 300,000 to 400,000 distinct CDR3 sequences, with 14% as singletons. Material: blood. The source is a woman in her twenties or thirties with Graves' hyperthyroidism.

The chain employs TRBV19 and TRBJ1-5; D not resolved. The CDR3 extends over 15 amino acids. V lost 3 bases and J lost 1, with 10 bases in between. The V gene's germline CDR1 is LNHDA and CDR2 SQIVND (reference sequence). The CDR3 coding sequence is TGTGCCAGTAGTATTTTAGACTTGAGCAATCAGCCCCAGCATTTT. Residues: CASSILDLSNQPQHF.

The sample holds a few counts of this clonotype. CDR3 loop: CSARAFIAGGRTDTQYF. CDR3 nucleotides: TGCAGTGCTAGGGCCTTTATAGCGGGAGGACGCACAGATACGCAGTATTTT. The chain has TRBV20-1 and TRBJ2-3; 10 nucleotides agree with TRBD2. CDR3 length: 17 residues. Germline values: CDR1 DFQATT, CDR2 SNEGSKA (reference sequence). V gave up 3 bases and J gave up 1 base; unmatched junction bases: 10.

In this sample, this clonotype turned up many times. The gene calls are TRBV6-6 and TRBJ1-1, with D possibly TRBD1 on 5 matching bases. V lost 2 bases and J 0 bases, leaving 10 bases between the germline ends. CDR1 is MNHNY, CDR2 SVGAGI, per germline (reference sequence). The CDR3 is 15 residues long. This CDR3 is CASSYGGTVNTEAFF. The CDR3 bases are TGTGCCAGCAGTTACGGTGGGACGGTGAACACTGAAGCTTTCTTT.

This clonotype came up many times. This chain connects TRBV6-1 to TRBJ2-5; D tentatively reads TRBD1 or TRBD2 (5 bases each). V was shortened by 2 bases and J by 5 bases, with 15 bases between the two germline ends. Germline V CDR1 and CDR2: MNHNS, SASEGT. The CDR3 runs 15 residues. The CDR3 loop reads CASSEWGMTSETQYF. The CDR3 bases are TGTGCCAGCAGTGAATGGGGGATGACCTCGGAGACCCAGTACTTC.

This clonotype was counted many times. For the CDR3, the DNA is TGTGCCAGCAGCACACAGCCGTTCTACGAGCAGTACTTC. It specifies CASSTQPFYEQYF. The gene calls are TRBV5-5 and TRBJ2-7; no firm D call. Per germline, CDR1 SGHKS and CDR2 YYEKEE (reference sequence). This CDR3 spans 13 amino acids. The V end was cut by 4 bases, the J end by 3 bases, with 11 bases between.

This clonotype appeared a few times. J is TRBJ1-2 and V is TRBV19, with TRBD1 identical over 7 bases. The V gene end was trimmed by 1 base and the J gene end by 2 bases; junction bases not matched to a gene: 1. CDR3 length: 14 residues. Per the germline V gene, CDR1 is LNHDA and CDR2 is SQIVND (reference sequence). CDR3 sequence: CASSIGDSNYGYTF. The DNA for the CDR3 is TGTGCCAGTAGTATAGGGGACAGCAACTATGGCTACACCTTC.

This clonotype was observed a handful of times. The chain joins TRBV2 to TRBJ2-7; 7 bases match TRBD2. The ends lost 5 bases at V and 2 bases at J; junction bases unmatched: 9. Per the germline V gene, CDR1 is SNHLY and CDR2 is FYNNEI. The CDR3 contains 15 residues. CDR3 residues: CASSSWRGGPYEQYF. CDR3 DNA sequence: TGTGCCAGCAGTTCCTGGCGGGGAGGGCCCTACGAGCAGTACTTC.

The table lists this clonotype with many counts. The CDR3 loop is CAWSVGNNQPQHF. CDR3 coding DNA: TGTGCCTGGAGTGTAGGGAACAATCAGCCCCAGCATTTT. The chain couples TRBV30 to TRBJ1-5; D gene ambiguous. Germline CDR1 GTSNPN, CDR2 SVGIG (reference sequence). Between the trimmed V and J ends, which lost 0 bases and 3 bases, there was a span of 6 bases. CDR3 length: 13 amino acids.

This clonotype was seen a handful of times. This rearrangement joins TRBV19 to TRBJ2-5; TRBD2 matches at 9 bases. V shed 3 bases, J shed 2 bases, and the junction held 7 bases outside the gene matches. This CDR3 is built from 16 residues. Looked up from germline, CDR1 is LNHDA and CDR2 is SQIVND (reference sequence). In nucleotides, the CDR3 is TGTGCCAGTAGTATGCTAGCGGGAATCAAGCAAGAGACCCAGTACTTC. It codes for CASSMLAGIKQETQYF.

A few counts support this clonotype. V is TRBV14 and J is TRBJ2-2, with D maybe TRBD1 (5 bases). Germline assignment: CDR1 SGHDN and CDR2 FVKESK. There are 18 residues in the CDR3. V was trimmed by 0 bases and J by 5 bases, leaving 19 bases between them. In DNA form, the CDR3 reads TGTGCCAGCAGCCAAGACCCAAGGAAGGGGCGGCGGACCGGGGAGCTGTTTTTT. It translates to CASSQDPRKGRRTGELFF.

This clonotype has a count of ten or more. V gene TRBV7-9 combines with J gene TRBJ2-5; D not certain. V lost 4 bases, J lost 5 bases, and 17 bases lay in between. This CDR3 contains 15 residues. Looked up from germline, CDR1 is SEHNR and CDR2 is FQNEAQ (reference sequence). CDR3 amino acids: CASSSLRQMWETQYF. CDR3 coding DNA: TGTGCCAGCAGCTCTCTCCGCCAAATGTGGGAGACCCAGTACTTC.

This chain connects TRBV6-1 to TRBJ2-7, with TRBD2 matching over 12 bases. CDR3 size: 15 residues. With V trimmed by 4 bases and J by 5 bases, 6 bases remained unmatched. In germline, CDR1 is MNHNS, CDR2 SASEGT. The CDR3 DNA follows: TGTGCCAGCAGTGTTGGACTAGCGGGACGGGACGAGCAGTACTTC. This gives the protein CASSVGLAGRDEQYF.

This clonotype was detected ten times or more. V is TRBV7-8 and J is TRBJ2-3; unclear D gene. V was shortened by 4 bases and J by 0 bases, with 8 bases between the two germline ends. This CDR3 spans 14 amino acids. Germline V gives CDR1 SGHVS, CDR2 FQNEAQ. The CDR3 sequence is CASSSRTSTDTQYF. CDR3 bases: TGTGCCAGCAGCTCCCGAACTAGCACAGATACGCAGTATTTT.

This clonotype was detected many times. J is TRBJ2-7 and V is TRBV11-2; D may match TRBD1 or TRBD2 (5 bases each). Germline V gene data show CDR1 as SGHAT and CDR2 as FQNNGV. The V end was cut by 4 bases, the J end by 1 base, with 11 bases between. CDR3 size: 14 residues. Here the CDR3 DNA reads TGTGCCAGCAGCTCCAGCGGACAATCCTACGAGCAGTACTTC. It encodes CASSSSGQSYEQYF. The whole variable domain, filled in from reference TRBV11-2 and TRBJ2-7, reads EAGVAQSPRYKIIEKRQSVAFWCNPISGHATLYWYQQILGQGPKLLIQFQNNGVVDDSQLPKDRFSAERLKGVDSTLKIQPAKLEDSAVYLCASSSSGQSYEQYFGPGTRLTVT.